This TCR beta chain was sequenced during a study of beta chain features in type 1 diabetes. On the study more broadly: Summed over all samples, the examined sorted cells came to 85 million to 140 million. Overall study results and limits: Whether TCRB rearrangement is influenced by HLA type went unresolved here. Type 1 diabetes patients had fewer VDJ junction insertions and more deletions.

Only a few counts were recorded for this clone. Its matching antigen is unknown. The purity of all sorted populations exceeded 98%. Germline lookup yields CDR1 ENHRY and CDR2 SYGVKD. The CDR3 consists of 14 residues. V gave up 0 bases and J gave up 1 base, with 6 bases separating them. The whole isolated RNA underwent reverse transcription, so sequencing captured expressed TCRB transcripts. Libraries were prepared by immunoSEQ multiplex PCR; TCRdb keeps only in-frame clonotypes and omits some of them. The sample has about 180,000 clones, about 13% seen once. This receptor was obtained from a woman younger than 35 in good health. The rearrangement links TRBV10-3 to TRBJ1-2; no definite D call. Sample: central memory CD4+ T cells from blood. CDR3 in DNA: TGTGCCATCAGTGAGTCGGCCATTAACTATGGCTACACCTTC. Translating gives CAISESAINYGYTF.